Following are 23 T cell receptor beta chains from one sample sequenced in a study of TIL therapy for anti-PD-1-resistant metastatic lung cancer listed by TCRdb under 2021. The time point label here, explained by the study, means: pre-treatment sample, taken before nivolumab and TIL therapy. Excised metastases, mostly pleural nodules or supraclavicular lymph nodes, were used as baseline tumor samples and were taken from the same resection from which TIL were grown. The immunoSEQ v3 hsTCRB kit was used to amplify TCR beta CDR3 regions from genomic DNA through bias-controlled multiplex PCR. TCRdb re-hosts the immuneACCESS table, in-frame sequences only. Its copies lack some clones; in the studies checked, an unresolved V gene accounts for under half of them, and the cause for the rest is not known. In this sample the table shows about 50,000 clones, less than 75% of which occur a single time. The top ten hold approximately 5.6% of the sample.

The source was tumor tissue, collected at baseline. Every receptor here comes from a person aged 25-80 years with non-small cell lung cancer.

The V call is TRBV5-4, the J call TRBJ1-2; possibly TRBD1 for D (5 bases). Germline V gene data show CDR1 as SGHNT and CDR2 as YYREEE (reference sequence). V was pared by 5 bases and J by 2 bases, with 13 bases between. CDR3 length: 14 amino acids. The CDR3 sequence: CASSPGLINYGYTF. In DNA form, the CDR3 reads TGTGCCAGCAGTCCGGGACTGATAAACTATGGCTACACCTTC.

The V and J genes are TRBV7-2 and TRBJ2-6, with TRBD1 matching 10 bases. The CDR3 contains 18 residues. The trim removed 5 bases at V and 2 bases at J, leaving 9 bases unmatched. Germline CDR1 and CDR2: SGHTA and FQGNSA. The CDR3 bases are TGTGCCAGCAGCCTCAGACAGGGGGCTGTCGCTGGGGCCAACGTCCTGACTTTC. Translating it yields CASSLRQGAVAGANVLTF.

V gene TRBV2 combines with J gene TRBJ2-7, with D unclear. The CDR3 loop spans 10 amino acids. Germline CDR1 SNHLY, CDR2 FYNNEI. Trimming pared 4 bases from V and 11 bases from J, leaving 9 bases between. The CDR3 DNA reads as TGTGCCAGCAGTGCTGGGGTCAAGTACTTC. Its translation is CASSAGVKYF.

This clone was detected a few times. The chain carries TRBV5-1 and TRBJ2-5; weak D call: TRBD1 (7 bases). CDR3 size: 13 residues. Germline CDR1 SGHRS, CDR2 YFSETQ. Trimming stripped 1 base from V and 5 bases from J, with 9 bases between. The CDR3 DNA reads TGCGCCAGCAGCTTGCCAGGGGGGGAGACCCAGTACTTC. Protein: CASSLPGGETQYF.

The rearrangement links TRBV7-9 to TRBJ2-3; 12 bases are a match to TRBD2. This CDR3 has 17 amino acids. Germline CDR1 SEHNR, CDR2 FQNEAQ (reference sequence). Trimming cost V 0 bases and J 4 bases; bases outside gene matches: 5. Here the CDR3 DNA reads TGTGCCAGCAGCTTAGCGAGACTAGCGGGAGTGGCAGATACGCAGTATTTT. This encodes CASSLARLAGVADTQYF.

J is TRBJ2-7 and V is TRBV20-1; D gene uncertain. This CDR3 contains 10 residues. CDR1 DFQATT and CDR2 SNEGSKA come from the germline V gene (reference sequence). Trimming shortened V by 4 bases and J by 5 bases, and 6 bases separated the two germline ends. The CDR3 here is CSATLDEQYF. The DNA of the CDR3 is TGCAGTGCTACCCTGGACGAGCAGTACTTC.

The chain combines TRBV21-1 with TRBJ2-7; the D call in the table, TRBD1, was not verified against the DNA. TRBV21-1 is termed a pseudogene. The CDR3 covers 15 residues. CDR3 nucleotides: TGTGCCAGCAGCAAGGCTGACAGGAATCCCTACGAGCAGTACTTC. Residues: CASSKADRNPYEQYF.

The CDR3 loop reads CASSPIDRMNTEAFF. DNA of the CDR3: TGTGCCAGCAGTCCAATAGATAGAATGAACACTGAAGCTTTCTTT. The rearrangement joins TRBV5-6 to TRBJ1-1; D unresolved. Germline CDR1 and CDR2: SGHDT and YYEEEE. This CDR3 contains 15 residues. The V and J ends lost 5 bases and 0 bases respectively, with 14 bases between them.

The rearrangement joins TRBV7-2 to TRBJ2-3, with unresolved D. V lost 1 base, J lost 5 bases, and 10 bases lay in between. Germline CDR1 SGHTA, CDR2 FQGNSA. The CDR3 runs to 14 residues. CDR3 sequence: CASSLGGVQDTQYF. The CDR3 nucleotides are TGTGCCAGCAGCTTAGGCGGTGTTCAAGATACGCAGTATTTT.

The J gene is TRBJ2-6, the V gene TRBV9; TRBD1 is a possible D gene (6 bases). Trimming left V 3 bases short and J 3 bases short, with 13 bases between. Germline-derived CDR1 and CDR2 are SGDLS and YYNGEE. The CDR3 sequence is 16 residues long. The CDR3 protein is CASSATGRSGANVLTF. The CDR3 nucleotides are TGTGCCAGCAGCGCGACAGGTCGGAGTGGGGCCAACGTCCTGACTTTC.

This clone rates as medium-sized. The chain combines TRBV4-1 with TRBJ1-5, with D maybe TRBD1 (6 bases). Germline CDR1 MGHRA, CDR2 YSYEKL. Trimming pared 1 base from V and 0 bases from J, leaving 7 bases between. This CDR3 contains 15 residues. The CDR3 sequence: CASSQGTASNQPQHF. CDR3 DNA sequence: TGCGCCAGCAGCCAAGGGACAGCTAGCAATCAGCCCCAGCATTTT.

V is TRBV9 and J is TRBJ1-1; 7 bases fit TRBD1. This CDR3 is built from 15 residues. V was clipped by 3 bases and J by 6 bases; unmatched bases: 11. In germline, CDR1 is SGDLS, CDR2 YYNGEE. For the CDR3, the DNA is TGTGCCAGCAGCGGGGCGACAGGGTGGGTATCTGAAGCTTTCTTT. This encodes CASSGATGWVSEAFF. The full variable domain, in which reference TRBV9 and TRBJ1-1 provide the parts outside the CDR3, is DSGVTQTPKHLITATGQRVTLRCSPRSGDLSVYWYQQSLDQGLQFLIQYYNGEERAKGNILERFSAQQFPDLHSELNLSSLELGDSALYFCASSGATGWVSEAFFGQGTRLTVV.

V usage is TRBV5-1 and J usage is TRBJ1-1; the D is unclear. The V gene's germline CDR1 is SGHRS and CDR2 YFSETQ. The V gene lost 3 bases and the J gene lost 0 bases, with 6 bases spanning the gap. The CDR3 consists of 13 residues. The CDR3 nucleotides read TGCGCCAGCAGCTCTTCAATGAACACTGAAGCTTTCTTT. This gives the protein CASSSSMNTEAFF. Together with reference TRBV5-1 and TRBJ1-1, the CDR3 gives the full variable domain: KAGVTQTPRYLIKTRGQQVTLSCSPISGHRSVSWYQQTPGQGLQFLFEYFSETQRNKGNFPGRFSGRQFSNSRSEMNVSTLELGDSALYLCASSSSMNTEAFFGQGTRLTVV.

This chain connects TRBV7-9 to TRBJ1-3; TRBD1 might be the D (6 bases). The ends were cut back, 0 bases at V and 7 bases at J, with 22 bases in the middle. Per the germline V gene, CDR1 is SEHNR and CDR2 is FQNEAQ (reference sequence). The CDR3 totals 18 residues. The CDR3 here is CASSLALGRGPGANTIYF. CDR3 DNA sequence: TGTGCCAGCAGCTTAGCGCTCGGCAGGGGTCCCGGTGCGAACACCATATATTTT.

The chain links TRBV9 to TRBJ2-5, with TRBD1 matching 8 bases. V trimming: 0 bases; J trimming: 5 bases; junction bases outside the gene matches: 3. Germline lookup yields CDR1 SGDLS and CDR2 YYNGEE. CDR3 size: 14 residues. The CDR3 is CASSVGQGRETQYF. The CDR3 nucleotides are TGTGCCAGCAGCGTAGGACAGGGGAGGGAGACCCAGTACTTC.

This chain uses TRBV6-5 with TRBJ2-7; TRBD2 matches 11 bases. Unmatched junction bases numbered 4, after V lost 6 bases and J lost 3 bases. CDR1 and CDR2 from the germline V gene are MNHEY and SVGAGI. The CDR3 has 14 residues. This CDR3 is CASRTGLAVYEQYF. The CDR3 DNA follows: TGTGCCAGCAGAACGGGACTAGCGGTCTACGAGCAGTACTTC.

The chain recombines TRBV5-1 with TRBJ2-5; the D call may be TRBD1 or TRBD2 (6 bases each). The germline V gene has CDR1 SGHRS and CDR2 YFSETQ. This CDR3 contains 13 residues. The V end lost 0 bases, the J end lost 4 bases, and 7 bases lay between the germline ends. CDR3 nucleotide sequence: TGCGCCAGCAGCTTGGAGGGGGGAGAGACCCAGTACTTC. This gives the protein CASSLEGGETQYF.

This clone has a single count. The chain has TRBV23-1 and TRBJ2-3; 10 bases match TRBD1. TRBV23-1 is an ORF; its function is uncertain. The length of the CDR3 is 15 residues. Trimming took 0 bases from V and 6 from J; bases not matched to a gene: 3. CDR3 DNA sequence: TGCGCCAGCAGTCAATCCCGACAGGGGGCGGATACGCAGTATTTT. This gives the protein CASSQSRQGADTQYF.

This clone was counted only a few times. The V gene is TRBV6-5, the J gene TRBJ1-2; D ambiguous. V was trimmed by 6 bases and J by 0 bases, leaving 14 bases between them. The CDR3 is 15 residues long. CDR1 is MNHEY, CDR2 SVGAGI, per germline. CDR3 DNA: TGTGCCAGCAGCACCCCCGACGGAACTAACTATGGCTACACCTTC. The encoded protein is CASSTPDGTNYGYTF.

This sequence joins TRBV6-5 and TRBJ2-7; 10 nucleotides agree with TRBD2. J lost 6 bases, V lost 6 bases, and 11 bases had no gene match. The CDR3 contains 15 residues. The germline gives CDR1 MNHEY, CDR2 SVGAGI. The CDR3 spells CASSSPLAGSSEQYF. The CDR3, as DNA: TGTGCCAGCAGCTCTCCACTAGCGGGAAGCTCCGAGCAGTACTTC.

This chain connects TRBV7-2 to TRBJ2-7; perhaps TRBD2 as D (6 bases). The CDR3 is made up of 15 amino acids. Germline V gene sequence: CDR1 SGHTA, CDR2 FQGNSA. The V gene lost 0 bases and the J gene lost 5 bases, with 14 bases spanning the gap. The CDR3: CASSLAVQTSNEQYF. The CDR3 nucleotides read TGTGCCAGCAGCTTAGCCGTCCAGACTAGTAACGAGCAGTACTTC. The full variable domain, rest sourced from reference TRBV7-2 and TRBJ2-7, is GAGVSQSPSNKVTEKGKDVELRCDPISGHTALYWYRQSLGQGLEFLIYFQGNSAPDKSGLPSDRFSAERTGGSVSTLTIQRTQQEDSAVYLCASSLAVQTSNEQYFGPGTRLTVT.

The chain joins TRBV18 to TRBJ1-5; possibly TRBD1 for D (5 bases). Germline CDR1 is KGHSH and CDR2 is LQKENI. V was trimmed by 3 bases and J by 4 bases, leaving 7 bases between them. The CDR3 sequence is 13 residues long. The CDR3 nucleotides are TGTGCCAGCTCACCTTCAGGGAATCAGCCCCAGCATTTT. As protein: CASSPSGNQPQHF.

The chain couples TRBV7-2 to TRBJ2-2; the match to TRBD2 covers 8 bases. The CDR3 consists of 15 residues. Germline V gene lookup returns CDR1 SGHTA and CDR2 FQGNSA. The junction had 10 bases not matched to a gene; V was cut back by 6 bases and J by 7 bases. This chain's CDR3 is CASSSSGRLGGELFF. CDR3 sequence (DNA): TGTGCCAGCAGTTCTAGCGGGCGATTAGGCGGGGAGCTGTTTTTT.